This record covers a single T cell receptor beta chain. The germline V gene encodes CDR1 LGHNA and CDR2 YSLEER. There are 15 residues in the CDR3. V lost 1 base and J lost 1; bases outside the gene matches: 3. The data were obtained in a study of T cell changes during pregnancy in multiple sclerosis. TCRdb's table, derived via immunoSEQ multiplex PCR, lists solely in-frame clones and lacks some. Of 50,000 or so clones in the sample, 91% are singletons; the top ten hold over 1%. The origin of this receptor is a female donor in good health, enrolled as a control in a pregnancy study. The genes are TRBV4-3 and TRBJ2-5; 7 bases are a match to TRBD2. The input for sequencing was peripheral blood, taken after pregnancy. CDR3 sequence reads: CASSQGASGQETQYF. CDR3 nucleotides: TGCGCCAGCAGCCAAGGGGCTAGCGGCCAAGAGACCCAGTACTTC.